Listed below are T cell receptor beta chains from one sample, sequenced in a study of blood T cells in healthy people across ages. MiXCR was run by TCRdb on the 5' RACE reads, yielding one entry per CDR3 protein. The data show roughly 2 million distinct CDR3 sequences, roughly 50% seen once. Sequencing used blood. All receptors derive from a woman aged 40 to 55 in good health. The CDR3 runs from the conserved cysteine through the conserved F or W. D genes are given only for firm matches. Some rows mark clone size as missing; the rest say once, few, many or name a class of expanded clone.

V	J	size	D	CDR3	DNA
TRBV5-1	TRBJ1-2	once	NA	CASSSNQASRGYTF	TGCGCCAGCAGCTCGAACCAGGCCTCCAGAGGCTACACCTTC
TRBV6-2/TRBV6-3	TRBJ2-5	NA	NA	CASSYPRAGYNEQYF	TGTGCCAGCAGTTACCCTAGGGCAGGCTACAATGAGCAGTACTTC
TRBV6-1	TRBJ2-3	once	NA	CASSEAHGGSTGGQYF	TGTGCCAGCAGTGAAGCGCACGGGGGCAGCACAGGAGGGCAGTATTTT
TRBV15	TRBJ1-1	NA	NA	CATSALGRDYTEAFF	TGTGCCACCAGCGCTTTGGGCAGGGACTACACTGAAGCTTTCTTT
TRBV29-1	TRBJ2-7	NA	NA	CSVERDESYEQYF	TGCAGCGTTGAACGGGACGAGTCCTACGAGCAGTACTTC
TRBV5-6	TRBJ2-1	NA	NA	CASSLIRRNEQFF	TGTGCCAGCAGCTTGATTCGGCGGAATGAGCAGTTCTTC
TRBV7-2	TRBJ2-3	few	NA	CASSWGYGTDTQYF	TGTGCCAGCAGCTGGGGCTATGGCACAGATACGCAGTATTTT
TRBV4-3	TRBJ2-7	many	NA	CASSPVRGSTYEQYF	TGCGCCAGCAGCCCCGTAAGAGGCTCAACCTACGAGCAGTACTTC
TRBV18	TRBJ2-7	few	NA	CASSPPLGSYEQYF	TGTGCCAGCTCACCACCTCTAGGGTCCTACGAGCAGTACTTC
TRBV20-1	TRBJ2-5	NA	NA	CSARSYQETQYF	TGCAGTGCTAGAAGCTACCAAGAGACCCAGTACTTC
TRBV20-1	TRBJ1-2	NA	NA	CSGGPGDGYTF	TGCAGTGGGGGACCGGGGGATGGCTACACCTTC
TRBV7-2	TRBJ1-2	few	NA	CASTKGRGLDYGYTF	TGTGCCAGCACCAAAGGGCGGGGCTTGGACTATGGCTACACCTTC
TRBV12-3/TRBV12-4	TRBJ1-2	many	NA	CASSLTVYGYTF	TGTGCCAGCAGTTTAACGGTCTATGGCTACACCTTC
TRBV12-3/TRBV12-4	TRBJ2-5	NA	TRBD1	CASSSPRQGQEIQYF	TGTGCCAGCAGTTCTCCCAGACAGGGGCAAGAGATCCAGTACTTC
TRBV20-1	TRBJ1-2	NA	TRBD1	CSAPPGQEYGYTF	TGCAGTGCTCCTCCCGGACAGGAATATGGCTACACCTTC
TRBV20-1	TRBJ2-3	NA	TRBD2	CSVTPFGGGTDTQYF	TGCAGTGTCACGCCCTTTGGGGGGGGCACAGATACGCAGTATTTT
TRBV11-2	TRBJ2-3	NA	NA	CASTFQETDTQYF	TGTGCCAGCACCTTTCAGGAGACAGATACGCAGTATTTT
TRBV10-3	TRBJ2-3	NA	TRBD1	CAISAGTGGDTQYF	TGTGCCATCAGTGCCGGGACAGGGGGAGATACGCAGTATTTT
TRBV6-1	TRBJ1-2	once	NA	CASSERQYGYTF	TGTGCCAGCAGTGAACGGCAATATGGCTACACCTTC
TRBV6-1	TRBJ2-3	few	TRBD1	CASSRDRRDTQYF	TGTGCCAGCAGCAGGGACAGGAGGGATACGCAGTATTTT
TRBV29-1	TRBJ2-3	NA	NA	CSAEAYRSTDTQYF	TGCAGCGCTGAGGCGTACCGTAGCACAGATACGCAGTATTTT
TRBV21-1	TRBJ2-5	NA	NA	CASSDREKGQETQYF	TGTGCCAGCAGTGACCGGGAGAAAGGGCAGGAGACCCAGTACTTC
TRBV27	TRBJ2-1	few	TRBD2	CASSFVWRTSINEQFF	TGTGCCAGCAGTTTTGTCTGGAGGACTAGCATCAATGAGCAGTTCTTC
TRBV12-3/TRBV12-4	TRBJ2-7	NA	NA	CASSLDRLLYNEQYF	TGTGCCAGCAGTTTAGATCGGTTGCTCTACAATGAGCAGTACTTC
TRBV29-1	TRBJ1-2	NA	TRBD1	CSFLTNKGGQGNGYTF	TGCAGCTTCCTTACTAATAAAGGGGGACAGGGTAATGGCTACACCTTC
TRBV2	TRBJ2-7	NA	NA	CASSERDGASYEQYF	TGTGCCAGCAGTGAAAGAGACGGCGCGAGTTACGAGCAGTACTTC
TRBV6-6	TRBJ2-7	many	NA	CASSYTGTSYEQYF	TGTGCCAGCAGTTATACCGGGACTTCTTACGAGCAGTACTTC
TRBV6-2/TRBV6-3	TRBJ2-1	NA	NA	CASSLPSDRLVGNEQFF	TGTGCCAGCAGTTTACCCTCCGACAGGCTGGTGGGGAATGAGCAGTTCTTC
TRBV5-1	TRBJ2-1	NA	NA	CASSGTGETQFF	TGCGCCAGCAGCGGGACCGGGGAGACCCAGTTCTTC
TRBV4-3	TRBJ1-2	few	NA	CASSQETGLGGYTF	TGCGCCAGCAGCCAAGAAACAGGGCTCGGTGGCTACACCTTC
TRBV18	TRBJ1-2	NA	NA	CASSPKQGPVFIGYTF	TGTGCCAGCTCTCCGAAACAGGGACCGGTTTTTATTGGCTACACCTTC
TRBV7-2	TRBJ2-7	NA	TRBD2	CASSSGGANEQYF	TGTGCCAGCTCTAGCGGGGGGGCCAATGAGCAGTACTTC
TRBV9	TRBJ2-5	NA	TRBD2	CASSSGVAGGQETQYF	TGTGCCAGCAGCTCAGGGGTGGCGGGGGGGCAAGAGACCCAGTACTTC
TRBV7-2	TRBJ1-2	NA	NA	CASSVDQGRGGYTF	TGTGCCAGCAGCGTAGATCAGGGGCGGGGCGGCTACACCTTC
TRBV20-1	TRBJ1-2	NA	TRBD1	CSARGQAQSVYGYTF	TGCAGTGCTAGGGGACAGGCCCAGTCGGTCTATGGCTACACCTTC
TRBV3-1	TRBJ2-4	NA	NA	CASSPRTAKAKNIQYF	TGTGCCAGCAGCCCCCGGACAGCTAAAGCCAAAAACATTCAGTACTTC
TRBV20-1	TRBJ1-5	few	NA	CSAGLGMDIFGNQPQHF	TGCAGTGCTGGCCTAGGGATGGATATATTTGGCAATCAGCCCCAGCATTTT
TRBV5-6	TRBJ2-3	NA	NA	CASSNNVAKLTDTQYF	TGTGCCAGCAGCAACAACGTAGCGAAACTAACAGATACGCAGTATTTT
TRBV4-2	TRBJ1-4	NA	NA	CASSQDAGGPSTKLFF	TGTGCCAGCAGCCAAGATGCTGGGGGCCCTTCTACGAAACTGTTTTTT
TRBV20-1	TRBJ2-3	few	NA	CSVPSRSGTDTQYF	TGCAGTGTTCCGAGTCGTTCTGGCACAGATACGCAGTATTTT
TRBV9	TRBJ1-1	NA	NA	CASSVGGSGGVNTEAFF	TGTGCCAGCAGCGTAGGCGGGTCAGGAGGAGTGAACACTGAAGCTTTCTTT
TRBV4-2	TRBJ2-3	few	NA	CASSQRGAYDTQYF	TGTGCCAGCAGCCAAAGAGGGGCTTATGATACGCAGTATTTT
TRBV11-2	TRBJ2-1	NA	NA	CASSVDLPNEQFF	TGTGCCAGCAGCGTCGACCTCCCCAATGAGCAGTTCTTC
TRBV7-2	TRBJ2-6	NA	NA	CACQLGSTGANVLTF	TGTGCCTGTCAGCTCGGTTCGACCGGGGCCAACGTCCTGACTTTC
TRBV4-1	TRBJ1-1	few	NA	CASSQVRYMNTEAFF	TGCGCCAGCAGCCAAGTACGTTACATGAACACTGAAGCTTTCTTT
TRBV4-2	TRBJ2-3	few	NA	CASSQYREITDTQYF	TGTGCCAGCAGCCAATATAGGGAGATCACAGATACGCAGTATTTT
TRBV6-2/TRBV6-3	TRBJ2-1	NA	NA	CASTSGLTIYNEQFF	TGTGCCAGCACCTCGGGACTTACGATATACAATGAGCAGTTCTTC
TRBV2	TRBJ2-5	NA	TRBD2	CASTNPGGETQYF	TGTGCCAGCACCAACCCCGGGGGGGAGACCCAGTACTTC
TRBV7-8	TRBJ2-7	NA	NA	CASSPATEGGSSYEQYF	TGTGCCAGCAGTCCAGCCACCGAGGGGGGCAGCTCCTACGAGCAGTACTTC
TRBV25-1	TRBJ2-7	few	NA	CASRAGTSYEQYF	TGTGCCAGCCGTGCGGGGACCTCCTACGAGCAGTACTTC
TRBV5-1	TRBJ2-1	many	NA	CASSLGQRSVDEQFF	TGCGCCAGCAGCTTGGGTCAGCGTAGCGTAGATGAGCAGTTCTTC
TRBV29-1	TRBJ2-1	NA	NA	CSVGGLASYNKQFF	TGCAGCGTTGGGGGCCTAGCGAGTTACAATAAGCAGTTCTTC
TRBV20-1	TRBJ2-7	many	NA	CIAPAIPTYEQYF	TGCATAGCACCAGCGATACCAACCTACGAGCAGTACTTC
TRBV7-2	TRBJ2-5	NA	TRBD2	CASSPPGASGQETQYF	TGTGCCAGCAGCCCACCCGGGGCTAGCGGCCAAGAGACCCAGTACTTC
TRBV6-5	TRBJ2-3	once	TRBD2	CASRRSGTILNTQYF	TGTGCCAGCAGACGATCCGGGACTATTTTAAATACGCAGTATTTT